Listed here are 8 T cell receptor beta chains from one sample, sequenced in a study of blood T cell repertoires in COVID-19. TCRdb's copy holds only in-frame clones and misses some; the assay was immunoSEQ multiplex PCR. The sample includes 120,000 to 150,000 clones, roughly nine tenths of them seen just once. Sequencing was done on a sample of peripheral blood. The source is a man between 18 and 35 years old with COVID-19, enrolled during active disease.

The CDR3 here is CASSLLDPETTNEKLFF. The CDR3 DNA is TGTGCCAGCAGTTTACTCGACCCGGAGACAACTAATGAAAAACTGTTTTTT. The chain couples TRBV6-2 or TRBV6-3 to TRBJ1-4; D not resolved. The CDR3 is 17 residues long. The germline gives CDR1 MNHEY, CDR2 SVGEGT. V gave up 4 bases and J gave up 0 bases, with 15 bases separating them.

This rearrangement joins TRBV27 to TRBJ1-1, with 10 bases identical to TRBD1. The CDR3 extends over 17 amino acids. V lost 5 bases, J lost 4 bases, and 13 bases stayed unmatched. The germline V gene encodes CDR1 MNHEY and CDR2 SMNVEV (reference sequence). CDR3 coding DNA: TGTGCCAGCAGTCATACAGCTAGACAGGGGGCTCGCACTGAAGCTTTCTTT. Encoded protein: CASSHTARQGARTEAFF.

This sequence joins TRBV13 and TRBJ2-5; D remains unclear. Germline CDR1 PRHDT, CDR2 FYEKMQ (reference sequence). The CDR3 is made up of 12 amino acids. Trimming took 5 bases from V and 6 from J, leaving 10 bases between them. DNA of the CDR3: TGTGCCAGCAGCATACAGACCCAGACCCAGTACTTC. This sequence encodes CASSIQTQTQYF. Drawing the rest from reference TRBV13 and TRBJ2-5, the complete variable domain is AAGVIQSPRHLIKEKRETATLKCYPIPRHDTVYWYQQGPGQDPQFLISFYEKMQSDKGSIPDRFSAQQFSDYHSELNMSSLELGDSALYFCASSIQTQTQYFGPGTRLLVL.

V usage is TRBV28 and J usage is TRBJ1-1, with TRBD1 matching over 9 bases. Germline CDR1 reads MDHEN; CDR2 reads SYDVKM. This CDR3 has 16 residues. J gave up 4 bases and V 7 bases, and 13 bases lay outside the gene matches. The CDR3 here is CASIGPGQGSGTEAFF. CDR3 DNA: TGTGCCAGCATAGGCCCGGGACAGGGATCGGGCACTGAAGCTTTCTTT.

The chain couples TRBV19 to TRBJ2-2; D is perhaps TRBD2 (6 bases). Germline-derived CDR1 and CDR2 are LNHDA and SQIVND (reference sequence). The CDR3 has 15 amino acids. Trimming pared 5 bases from V and 0 bases from J, leaving 10 bases between. The CDR3 protein is CASSAGTPNTGELFF. In nucleotides, the CDR3 is TGTGCCAGTAGTGCCGGGACTCCGAACACCGGGGAGCTGTTTTTT. The whole variable domain, remainder taken from reference TRBV19 and TRBJ2-2, is DGGITQSPKYLFRKEGQNVTLSCEQNLNHDAMYWYRQDPGQGLRLIYYSQIVNDFQKGDIAEGYSVSREKKESFPLTVTSAQKNPTAFYLCASSAGTPNTGELFFGEGSRLTVL.

V and J are TRBV5-6 and TRBJ1-2, with D possibly TRBD1 on 6 matching bases. Trimming took 5 bases from V and 4 from J, leaving 12 bases between them. The CDR3 runs to 13 residues. Looked up from germline, CDR1 is SGHDT and CDR2 is YYEEEE. The CDR3 reads CASSFDRSYGYTF. For the CDR3, the DNA is TGTGCCAGCAGTTTTGACAGGAGCTATGGCTACACCTTC.

V gene TRBV28 combines with J gene TRBJ1-1, with D possibly being TRBD1 (6 bases). The CDR3 has 13 residues. V was clipped by 6 bases and J by 9 bases, with 17 bases between them. Looked up from germline, CDR1 is MDHEN and CDR2 is SYDVKM. The CDR3 protein is CASRTGPNSQAFF. The CDR3 bases are TGTGCCAGCAGGACAGGCCCGAACTCTCAAGCTTTCTTT.

This chain connects TRBV5-4 to TRBJ1-2; no definite D call. Germline loops: CDR1 SGHNT, CDR2 YYREEE (reference sequence). The CDR3 totals 15 residues. The V and J ends lost 7 bases and 3 bases respectively, with 19 bases between them. DNA for the CDR3: TGTGCCAGCCGAAACATGACGGGGATACACTATGGCTACACCTTC. Translating it yields CASRNMTGIHYGYTF.